This T cell receptor beta chain stems from a study of shared clonotypes between healthy human individuals. The CDR3 has 11 residues. In germline, CDR1 is SQVTM, CDR2 ANQGSEA. With 6 bases removed from V and 0 bases from J, the gap between germline ends came to 5 bases. This clone was seen a single time. Replicate PCRs from sorted subsets contained roughly 200 ng DNA, which is some 30,000 T cell genomes. Assay: immunoSEQ multiplex PCR; the TCRdb copy retains only in-frame clones and omits some. The sample has about 1.5 million clones, roughly 96% seen once; the top ten hold approximately 1.2%. The sample taken for sequencing was naive CD4+ T cells sorted from blood. Stated subset: CD45RA+ positively selected. The sequence was collected from a man in his thirties or forties in good health. This rearrangement joins TRBV29-1 to TRBJ1-1; D remains unclear. CDR3: CSVGMNTEAFF. Here the CDR3 DNA reads TGCAGCGTCGGGATGAACACTGAAGCTTTCTTT.